The source of this T cell receptor beta chain is a study of blood T cell repertoires in COVID-19. Original processing notes: The authors estimated nucleated cell counts from reference gene primer amplification. Clones were sequenced by immunoSEQ multiplex PCR, and TCRdb holds only the in-frame ones, with some missing. That table gives V, J and clone size, and the DNA gave D and trimming. Altogether fewer than 250,000 clones are present, roughly 84% being singletons, with the ten largest covering roughly 3.2%. The CDR3 is made up of 13 amino acids. V lost 5 bases to trimming and J lost 5 bases; unmatched junction nucleotides: 2. Germline CDR1 SGDLS, CDR2 YYNGEE. Participant age was about 18 to 95 years, and participants resided in fewer than 25 US areas. It was within 2 weeks before study entry that exposed participants met a COVID-19 case.

The chain employs TRBV9 and TRBJ1-1, with 11 positions matching TRBD1. This clonotype was obtained from a woman in her 30s who had been exposed to COVID-19. The material sequenced was PBMCs or T cells enriched from blood (not recorded which). CDR3 amino acids: CASRGQGATEAFF. CDR3 nucleotide sequence: TGTGCCAGCAGAGGACAGGGGGCGACTGAAGCTTTCTTT.